These T cell receptor beta chains were read from a single sample in a study of blood T cell repertoires in COVID-19. Method: immunoSEQ multiplex PCR; TCRdb's copy keeps in-frame clones and lacks some. The data show around 100,000 clones, with 86% seen just once and about 2.5% held by the top ten. Sequencing was done on a sample of PBMCs or T cells enriched from blood (not recorded which). Receptors originate from a woman between 45 and 65 years old who had recovered from COVID-19. The CDR3 runs from the conserved cysteine through the conserved F or W. D genes are given only for firm matches. Clone size is not always given. Where it is, it says once, few, many or a class for expanded clones.

j_gene: TRBJ1-5; d_gene: -; abundance: -; v_gene: TRBV2; CDR3nt: TGTGCCAGCGGAGGGGGGGCTTATCAGCCCCAGCATTTT; CDR3aa: CASGGGAYQPQHF
j_gene: TRBJ1-1; d_gene: TRBD1; abundance: -; v_gene: TRBV5-1; CDR3nt: TGCGCCAGCAGCTGGACAGGGGGCGTGAATGAAGCTTTCTTT; CDR3aa: CASSWTGGVNEAFF
j_gene: TRBJ2-7; d_gene: TRBD1; abundance: -; v_gene: TRBV28; CDR3nt: TGTGCCAGCAGTTCAACAGGGGGCTACGAGCAGTACTTC; CDR3aa: CASSSTGGYEQYF
j_gene: TRBJ2-7; d_gene: -; abundance: -; v_gene: TRBV7-2; CDR3nt: TGTGCCAGCAGCCCAACCGTCGGGCGGGTCCTTGGGGTCGAGCAGTACTTC; CDR3aa: CASSPTVGRVLGVEQYF
j_gene: TRBJ2-5; d_gene: -; abundance: -; v_gene: TRBV5-4; CDR3nt: TGTGCCAGCAGCTTAAGGGGGGGCCCGGGGGAGACCCAGTACTTC; CDR3aa: CASSLRGGPGETQYF
j_gene: TRBJ2-7; d_gene: TRBD1; abundance: -; v_gene: TRBV9; CDR3nt: TGTGCCAGCAGCGCAGGGACAGGGGAAACCTACGAGCAGTACTTC; CDR3aa: CASSAGTGETYEQYF
j_gene: TRBJ2-7; d_gene: -; abundance: once; v_gene: TRBV6-6; CDR3nt: TGTGCCAGCAGTTACTCGAGGCAGCCCTACGAGCAGTACTTC; CDR3aa: CASSYSRQPYEQYF
j_gene: TRBJ2-4; d_gene: TRBD2; abundance: -; v_gene: TRBV27; CDR3nt: TGTGCCAGCACCCCCACCGGGGGGGCGGGCATTCAGTACTTC; CDR3aa: CASTPTGGAGIQYF
j_gene: TRBJ1-5; d_gene: -; abundance: -; v_gene: TRBV7-2; CDR3nt: TGTGCCAGTCGGGAAGGGTGGGTCAATCAGCCCCAGCATTTT; CDR3aa: CASREGWVNQPQHF
j_gene: TRBJ1-1; d_gene: -; abundance: -; v_gene: TRBV5-8; CDR3nt: TGTGCCAGCAGCTCGAGAATACCTACAGATGAAGCTTTCTTT; CDR3aa: CASSSRIPTDEAFF
j_gene: TRBJ1-1; d_gene: TRBD1; abundance: -; v_gene: TRBV9; CDR3nt: TGTGCCAGCAGCGAATATCGCAGGGGGAGTAACACTGAAGCTTTCTTT; CDR3aa: CASSEYRRGSNTEAFF
j_gene: TRBJ2-7; d_gene: -; abundance: -; v_gene: TRBV11-3; CDR3nt: TGTGCCAGCAGCTCGTATCAGGGAGGAGGGGTGCAGTACTTC; CDR3aa: CASSSYQGGGVQYF
j_gene: TRBJ2-5; d_gene: -; abundance: -; v_gene: TRBV19; CDR3nt: TGTGCCAGTAGTCAGGAAGAGACCCAGTACTTC; CDR3aa: CASSQEETQYF
j_gene: TRBJ2-1; d_gene: -; abundance: -; v_gene: TRBV30; CDR3nt: TGTGCCCACTCCTTGGGGGGTAACGGAAATGAGCAGTTCTTC; CDR3aa: CAHSLGGNGNEQFF
j_gene: TRBJ1-5; d_gene: -; abundance: -; v_gene: TRBV19; CDR3nt: TGTGCCAGTACCCCCTCAGGGCAGGGGAATCAGCCCCAGCATTTT; CDR3aa: CASTPSGQGNQPQHF
j_gene: TRBJ2-3; d_gene: -; abundance: -; v_gene: TRBV28; CDR3nt: TGTGCCAGCAGCCGACAAACCACAGATACGCAGTATTTT; CDR3aa: CASSRQTTDTQYF
j_gene: TRBJ2-3; d_gene: TRBD2; abundance: -; v_gene: TRBV7-9; CDR3nt: TGTGCCAGCAGCCCACCGACTAGCGGGAGCTCAGATACGCAGTATTTT; CDR3aa: CASSPPTSGSSDTQYF
j_gene: TRBJ2-6; d_gene: TRBD1; abundance: -; v_gene: TRBV27; CDR3nt: TGTGCCAGCAGTCCCCGGACAGGAATACTCTCTGGGGCCAACGTCCTGACTTTC; CDR3aa: CASSPRTGILSGANVLTF
j_gene: TRBJ2-7; d_gene: TRBD2; abundance: -; v_gene: TRBV4-1; CDR3nt: TGCGCCAGCAGCCAAGGGACTAGCGGGAGTCTTGGCTACGAGCAGTACTTC; CDR3aa: CASSQGTSGSLGYEQYF
j_gene: TRBJ2-3; d_gene: TRBD2; abundance: -; v_gene: TRBV6-5; CDR3nt: TGTGCCAGCAGAAGACTAGCGGGGGTGACAGATACGCAGTATTTT; CDR3aa: CASRRLAGVTDTQYF
j_gene: TRBJ2-4; d_gene: -; abundance: -; v_gene: TRBV28; CDR3nt: TGTGCCAGCAGTTTATTAAGGACTGGAAAGTTGCGCGCCAAAAACATTCAGTACTTC; CDR3aa: CASSLLRTGKLRAKNIQYF
j_gene: TRBJ2-7; d_gene: -; abundance: -; v_gene: TRBV6-5; CDR3nt: TGTGCCAGCTCCTATACAGTTTCCTACGAGCAGTACTTC; CDR3aa: CASSYTVSYEQYF
j_gene: TRBJ1-2; d_gene: TRBD1; abundance: -; v_gene: TRBV18; CDR3nt: TGTGCCAGCTCACCACAGTCAGGGGGTGGCTACACCTTC; CDR3aa: CASSPQSGGGYTF
j_gene: TRBJ2-7; d_gene: -; abundance: -; v_gene: TRBV24-1; CDR3nt: TGTGCCACCAGTGGCCCGACTCCCTACGAGCAGTACTTC; CDR3aa: CATSGPTPYEQYF
j_gene: TRBJ1-2; d_gene: -; abundance: -; v_gene: TRBV11-2; CDR3nt: TGTGCCAGCAGCTTTGACGGAAGCGGTAGGGGCTACACCTTC; CDR3aa: CASSFDGSGRGYTF
j_gene: TRBJ2-1; d_gene: -; abundance: -; v_gene: TRBV5-1; CDR3nt: TGCGCCAGCAGCCCCGGGGTTTCCTCCTACAATGAGCAGTTCTTC; CDR3aa: CASSPGVSSYNEQFF
j_gene: TRBJ1-4; d_gene: -; abundance: -; v_gene: TRBV15; CDR3nt: TGTGCCACCAGCTTGCAGGGCCAATCAACTAATGAAAAACTGTTTTTT; CDR3aa: CATSLQGQSTNEKLFF
j_gene: TRBJ2-3; d_gene: TRBD2; abundance: -; v_gene: TRBV5-5; CDR3nt: TGTGCCAGCAGCTTGCTCGGGGGGGCTCACACAGATACGCAGTATTTT; CDR3aa: CASSLLGGAHTDTQYF
j_gene: TRBJ1-2; d_gene: TRBD1; abundance: -; v_gene: TRBV6-5; CDR3nt: TGTGCCAGCAGTCTTACCGGGACAGGGGGAGGCTACACCTTC; CDR3aa: CASSLTGTGGGYTF
j_gene: TRBJ2-2; d_gene: -; abundance: -; v_gene: TRBV6-5; CDR3nt: TGTGCCAGCAGTTACGAGTTGGCCGGGGAGCTGTTTTTT; CDR3aa: CASSYELAGELFF
j_gene: TRBJ1-4; d_gene: -; abundance: -; v_gene: TRBV5-4; CDR3nt: TGTGCCAGCAGCTTGCCGGACTCTGAAAAACTGTTTTTT; CDR3aa: CASSLPDSEKLFF
j_gene: TRBJ2-7; d_gene: TRBD1; abundance: -; v_gene: TRBV27; CDR3nt: TGTGCCAGCAGTTTAACAAACAGGGGTGCGCAGTACTTC; CDR3aa: CASSLTNRGAQYF
j_gene: TRBJ1-1; d_gene: -; abundance: few; v_gene: TRBV19; CDR3nt: TGTGCCAGCAACGGGGAGACTGAAGCTTTCTTT; CDR3aa: CASNGETEAFF
j_gene: TRBJ2-7; d_gene: TRBD1; abundance: -; v_gene: TRBV7-2; CDR3nt: TGTGCCAGCAGCTTAGCCTCAACAGGGGGCGGATCCTACGAGCAGTACTTC; CDR3aa: CASSLASTGGGSYEQYF
j_gene: TRBJ1-2; d_gene: -; abundance: -; v_gene: TRBV5-4; CDR3nt: TGTGCCAGCAGCTTGGCGGCAGGCAGCTATGGCTACACCTTC; CDR3aa: CASSLAAGSYGYTF
j_gene: TRBJ2-4; d_gene: TRBD1; abundance: -; v_gene: TRBV3-1/TRBV3-2; CDR3nt: TGTGCCAGCAGCCAAGGAAAATTACGGGACAGCTTATCCTTC; CDR3aa: CASSQGKLRDSLSF
j_gene: TRBJ2-3; d_gene: -; abundance: once; v_gene: TRBV7-3; CDR3nt: TGTGCCAGCAGCTTAAGCGGCGTGGCCCCCCAATGGTATTTT; CDR3aa: CASSLSGVAPQWYF
j_gene: TRBJ2-1; d_gene: TRBD1; abundance: -; v_gene: TRBV3-1/TRBV3-2; CDR3nt: TGTGCCAGCAGCTTACAGGGGGGTCATGGGGATGAGCAGTTCTTC; CDR3aa: CASSLQGGHGDEQFF
j_gene: TRBJ1-6; d_gene: TRBD1; abundance: -; v_gene: TRBV5-1; CDR3nt: TGCGCCAGCAGCTCCGGACAGGGTTCCTATAATTCACCCCTCCACTTT; CDR3aa: CASSSGQGSYNSPLHF
j_gene: TRBJ2-1; d_gene: -; abundance: once; v_gene: TRBV5-1; CDR3nt: TGCGCCAGCGCGGCCGATGGGTACCTTCCCTACAATGAGCAGTTCTTC; CDR3aa: CASAADGYLPYNEQFF
j_gene: TRBJ1-5; d_gene: -; abundance: -; v_gene: TRBV19; CDR3nt: TGTGCCAGTTCCCAGATCCATCAGCCCCAGCATTTT; CDR3aa: CASSQIHQPQHF
j_gene: TRBJ2-5; d_gene: TRBD1; abundance: -; v_gene: TRBV5-1; CDR3nt: TGCGCCAGCAGCCAGGGACAGGGGGCGGGAGAGACCCAGTACTTC; CDR3aa: CASSQGQGAGETQYF
j_gene: TRBJ2-2; d_gene: TRBD2; abundance: -; v_gene: TRBV2; CDR3nt: TGTGCCAGCACGCCGGGAGGGAACACCGGGGAGCTGTTTTTT; CDR3aa: CASTPGGNTGELFF
j_gene: TRBJ1-6; d_gene: TRBD1; abundance: -; v_gene: TRBV5-1; CDR3nt: TGCGCCAGCCAATGGACAGGGGGGCATTCACCCCTCCACTTT; CDR3aa: CASQWTGGHSPLHF
j_gene: TRBJ1-1; d_gene: -; abundance: -; v_gene: TRBV5-1; CDR3nt: TGCGCCAGCAGCTTGAGTCCGCCGGGACATTCGAACACTGAAGCTTTCTTT; CDR3aa: CASSLSPPGHSNTEAFF
j_gene: TRBJ1-1; d_gene: -; abundance: -; v_gene: TRBV10-3; CDR3nt: TGTGCCATCAGTGTCTCCGGACGGGATTTGAACACTGAAGCTTTCTTT; CDR3aa: CAISVSGRDLNTEAFF
j_gene: TRBJ1-5; d_gene: -; abundance: -; v_gene: TRBV2; CDR3nt: TGTGCCAGCAGTGACTCAACAGATGATCAGCCCCAGCATTTT; CDR3aa: CASSDSTDDQPQHF
j_gene: TRBJ2-3; d_gene: TRBD1; abundance: -; v_gene: TRBV10-1; CDR3nt: TGCGCCAGCAGTGAGGGGTTGGGGACAGGAAGGACAGATACGCAGTATTTT; CDR3aa: CASSEGLGTGRTDTQYF
j_gene: TRBJ2-1; d_gene: -; abundance: -; v_gene: TRBV27; CDR3nt: TGTGCCAGCAGCCGGACTGACAATGAGCAGTTCTTC; CDR3aa: CASSRTDNEQFF
j_gene: TRBJ1-2; d_gene: TRBD1; abundance: -; v_gene: TRBV11-2; CDR3nt: TGTGCCAGCAGCGCCGACAGGGGGCCTGGCTACACCTTC; CDR3aa: CASSADRGPGYTF
j_gene: TRBJ1-3; d_gene: -; abundance: -; v_gene: TRBV28; CDR3nt: TGTGCGAGTTTCGCCATATATTTT; CDR3aa: CASFAIYF
j_gene: TRBJ2-7; d_gene: TRBD1; abundance: -; v_gene: TRBV5-1; CDR3nt: TGCGCCAGCAGCGGGGCCGGACAGGGCTACGAGCAGTACTTC; CDR3aa: CASSGAGQGYEQYF
j_gene: TRBJ1-5; d_gene: TRBD1; abundance: once; v_gene: TRBV10-2; CDR3nt: TGCGCCAGCAGTGAGTCAAGGGACAGCGGGAGGCAGCCCCAGCATTTT; CDR3aa: CASSESRDSGRQPQHF
j_gene: TRBJ2-5; d_gene: TRBD2; abundance: -; v_gene: TRBV30; CDR3nt: TGTGCCTGGAGTGGCGGGGGGGAGACCCAGTACTTC; CDR3aa: CAWSGGGETQYF
j_gene: TRBJ2-2; d_gene: TRBD1; abundance: -; v_gene: TRBV18; CDR3nt: TGTGCCAGCTCACCACCTACTCCGGGACAGGGGGCTGGGGAGCTGTTTTTT; CDR3aa: CASSPPTPGQGAGELFF